This note documents a single T cell receptor beta chain sequence. The antigen is undetermined. Primers: 60 Vbeta forward and 13 Jbeta reverse. Produced via immunoSEQ multiplex PCR; TCRdb's table is partial and in-frame only. Here the sample spans around 190,000 clones, roughly 74% being singletons. The data were obtained in a study of cytomegalovirus exposure and HLA in healthy donors. Study outcomes and limitations: A highly shared variant cluster was judged a likely technical artifact. TCR beta chains associated with HLA were, in a later analysis, more clonally expanded than equally common others.

The V end lost 1 base, the J end lost 2 bases, and 6 bases lay between the germline ends. CDR3 size: 14 residues. Germline CDR1 SEHNR, CDR2 FQNEAQ (reference sequence). The source is a woman aged 25 to 39 in good health and CMV-seropositive. The rearrangement uses TRBV7-9 and TRBJ2-1; D unresolved. Sequencing was done on a sample of PBMCs. As DNA, the CDR3 is TGTGCCAGCAGCTTAGATGTAGCCTACAATGAGCAGTTCTTC. Translated: CASSLDVAYNEQFF.